The 26 T cell receptor beta chains below all came from one sample that was sequenced in a study of T cell repertoires in cytomegalovirus infection. TCRdb ran MiXCR on the reads and lists one entry per CDR3 protein. Of fewer than 550,000 distinct CDR3 sequences detected, roughly 29% appear once; the ten largest clones hold about 13%. Source material: PBMCs. All receptors come from a human donor in good health (CMV status not recorded). Some clones in this sample may be carry-over from other donors' samples.

The gene calls are TRBV20-1 and TRBJ2-5, with D tentatively TRBD1 (7 bases). The CDR3 is 15 amino acids. Germline lookup yields CDR1 DFQATT and CDR2 SNEGSKA (reference sequence). V was shortened by 2 bases and J by 4 bases, with 17 bases between the two germline ends. The CDR3 here is CSARSRQGGGETQYF. In DNA, the CDR3 is TGCAGTGCTAGATCCCGACAGGGAGGTGGAGAGACCCAGTACTTC.

The V call is TRBV19, the J call TRBJ2-1; D perhaps matches TRBD1 (6 bases). CDR3 length: 14 residues. V shed 5 bases and J shed 6 bases, with 14 bases lying between them. Germline V gene lookup returns CDR1 LNHDA and CDR2 SQIVND (reference sequence). The CDR3, as DNA: TGTGCCAGTAGTGAAGGACTCAGGGGCAATGAGCAGTTCTTC. This translates into CASSEGLRGNEQFF. Combining the CDR3 with reference TRBV19 and TRBJ2-1 gives the whole variable domain DGGITQSPKYLFRKEGQNVTLSCEQNLNHDAMYWYRQDPGQGLRLIYYSQIVNDFQKGDIAEGYSVSREKKESFPLTVTSAQKNPTAFYLCASSEGLRGNEQFFGPGTRLTVL.

This clonotype was counted a few times. The V call is TRBV20-1, the J call TRBJ1-3; maybe TRBD1 (6 bases). Trimming shortened V by 6 bases and J by 4 bases, and 16 bases separated the two germline ends. Germline-derived CDR1 and CDR2 are DFQATT and SNEGSKA (reference sequence). The CDR3 is 14 amino acids. Here the CDR3 reads CSAGDGGQGNTIYF. CDR3 nucleotides: TGCAGTGCCGGGGACGGGGGCCAGGGAAACACCATATATTTT.

The chain has TRBV7-2 and TRBJ1-2; D perhaps matches TRBD1 (5 bases). Germline assignment: CDR1 SGHTA and CDR2 FQGNSA. This CDR3 spans 15 amino acids. V dropped 5 bases and J dropped 0 bases, with 13 bases sitting between them. The CDR3 DNA is TGTGCCAGCAGCCCAAGAGGGGTGGCTAACTATGGCTACACCTTC. The encoded protein is CASSPRGVANYGYTF.

This clonotype was picked up a small number of times. The chain couples TRBV12-3 or TRBV12-4 to TRBJ1-2; tentatively, D is TRBD1 (6 bases). CDR3 length equals 14 residues. The V gene lost 6 bases and the J gene lost 4 bases, with 15 bases spanning the gap. In DNA, the CDR3 is TGTGCCAGCAGGGCCGCAGGGGCTAGCTATGGCTACACCTTC. Its protein is CASRAAGASYGYTF.

The V gene is TRBV19, the J gene TRBJ2-3; D is perhaps TRBD1 (7 bases). This CDR3 is built from 17 residues. V was cut by 4 bases and J by 2 bases, with 19 bases left in between. Germline V gene data show CDR1 as LNHDA and CDR2 as SQIVND (reference sequence). DNA of the CDR3: TGTGCCAGTAGTAAATCGTCGACAGGGACTGCCACAGATACGCAGTATTTT. Translating gives CASSKSSTGTATDTQYF.

This clonotype was found many times. J is TRBJ1-5 and V is TRBV4-2, with D unclear. The V end was cut by 0 bases, the J end by 9 bases, with 12 bases between. The CDR3 is made up of 14 amino acids. CDR1 LGHNA and CDR2 YNFKEQ come from the germline V gene. CDR3 nucleotide sequence: TGTGCCAGCAGCCAAGACAGGATGGGTCGGCCCCAGCATTTT. Its translation is CASSQDRMGRPQHF.

Worth noting for this clonotype: It may be a read error: a sequence one base away is much more abundant. The chain has TRBV7-6 and TRBJ1-1, with D possibly being TRBD1 (5 bases). Germline V lookup: CDR1 SGHVS, CDR2 FNYEAQ. V lost 7 bases and J 2 bases, leaving 11 bases between the germline ends. The CDR3 runs to 13 residues. In DNA, the CDR3 is TGTGCCAGCAAACGGGGGGAAAACACTGAAGCTTTCTTT. It translates to CASKRGENTEAFF.

This clonotype was observed a handful of times. The chain employs TRBV20-1 and TRBJ1-1; D not certain. The CDR3 loop spans 13 amino acids. V dropped 7 bases and J dropped 0 bases, with 12 bases sitting between them. Germline V lookup: CDR1 DFQATT, CDR2 SNEGSKA (reference sequence). The CDR3 DNA reads as TGCAGTGTCGAGTGGACGGTGAACACTGAAGCTTTCTTT. Its translation is CSVEWTVNTEAFF.

This rearrangement joins TRBV27 to TRBJ1-5; the D gene is possibly TRBD1 (6 bases). There are 14 residues in the CDR3. Germline V gives CDR1 MNHEY, CDR2 SMNVEV (reference sequence). V was shortened by 6 bases and J by 9 bases, with 18 bases between the two germline ends. CDR3 DNA sequence: TGTGCCAGCAGCAACGACAGGTATGATCGGCCCCAGCATTTT. Protein product: CASSNDRYDRPQHF.

CDR3 sequence: CSVRLQGGEKLFF. As DNA, the CDR3 is TGCAGCGTTCGGCTACAGGGAGGGGAAAAACTGTTTTTT. The J gene is TRBJ1-4, the V gene TRBV29-1; D is perhaps TRBD1 (6 bases). Trimming shortened V by 5 bases and J by 8 bases, and 15 bases separated the two germline ends. Germline V gene data show CDR1 as SQVTM and CDR2 as ANQGSEA. The length of the CDR3 is 13 residues.

This chain connects TRBV7-8 to TRBJ1-2; D remains ambiguous. The CDR3 covers 13 residues. With 5 bases removed from V and 6 bases from J, the gap between germline ends came to 13 bases. CDR1 and CDR2 (germline): SGHVS, FQNEAQ. The DNA for the CDR3 is TGTGCCAGCAGCCCGGGTGGGGAGGATGGCTACACCTTC. Its protein product is CASSPGGEDGYTF.

This clonotype was recorded a few times. This chain links TRBV19 with TRBJ2-7, with a possible D match to TRBD1 (6 bases). The ends were cut back, 4 bases at V and 6 bases at J, with 16 bases in the middle. This CDR3 is 14 amino acids long. From germline, CDR1 is LNHDA and CDR2 SQIVND (reference sequence). CDR3 amino acids: CASSTPEQGTEQYF. The CDR3 DNA reads as TGTGCCAGTAGTACCCCGGAACAGGGCACCGAGCAGTACTTC.

This clonotype turned up a few times. The chain recombines TRBV12-3 or TRBV12-4 with TRBJ1-5; D gene ambiguous. The V and J ends lost 3 bases and 4 bases respectively, with 7 bases between them. The CDR3 covers 13 residues. CDR3 sequence: CASSLTLNQPQHF. DNA of the CDR3: TGTGCCAGCAGTTTGACCCTTAATCAGCCCCAGCATTTT.

This clonotype has just a few counts. The chain is built from TRBV7-2 and TRBJ2-1; 7 bases are shared with TRBD2. In germline, CDR1 is SGHTA, CDR2 FQGNSA. The CDR3 length is 14 residues. V lost 3 bases and J lost 2; bases outside the gene matches: 1. The CDR3 loop is CASSLREPYNEQFF. CDR3 nucleotides: TGTGCCAGCAGCTTGCGGGAGCCCTACAATGAGCAGTTCTTC. Together with reference TRBV7-2 and TRBJ2-1, the CDR3 gives the full variable domain: GAGVSQSPSNKVTEKGKDVELRCDPISGHTALYWYRQSLGQGLEFLIYFQGNSAPDKSGLPSDRFSAERTGGSVSTLTIQRTQQEDSAVYLCASSLREPYNEQFFGPGTRLTVL.

The chain carries TRBV5-1 and TRBJ2-1, with a tentative D call TRBD1 (6 bases). Germline values: CDR1 SGHRS, CDR2 YFSETQ. This CDR3 region has 18 residues. The ends were cut back, 0 bases at V and 8 bases at J, with 24 bases in the middle. This chain's CDR3 is CASSLDHSGTNTWDEQFF. The DNA of the CDR3 is TGCGCCAGCAGCTTGGACCATTCCGGGACAAACACATGGGATGAGCAGTTCTTC.

The chain couples TRBV7-9 to TRBJ2-7; no reliable D call. Germline V gene sequence: CDR1 SEHNR, CDR2 FQNEAQ (reference sequence). Trimming pared 4 bases from V and 3 bases from J, leaving 10 bases between. This CDR3 region has 13 residues. This chain's CDR3 is CASSSLPSYEQYF. DNA of the CDR3: TGTGCCAGCAGCTCACTTCCGAGCTACGAGCAGTACTTC.

The V and J genes are TRBV27 and TRBJ2-1; 9 bases agree with TRBD2. The CDR3 length is 15 residues. After removal of 3 bases from V and 6 bases from J, the junction contained 6 bases not matched to a gene. Germline loops: CDR1 MNHEY, CDR2 SMNVEV (reference sequence). The CDR3 protein is CASSFQTSGFNEQFF. The DNA for the CDR3 is TGTGCCAGCAGTTTTCAGACTAGCGGATTCAATGAGCAGTTCTTC.

This clonotype has just a few counts. The J gene is TRBJ2-1, the V gene TRBV11-3; TRBD1 matches at 9 bases. Germline values: CDR1 SGHNT, CDR2 YENEEA. Trimming cost V 3 bases and J 7 bases; bases outside gene matches: 7. There are 15 residues in the CDR3. The CDR3 region is CASSFRDREGNEQFF. In DNA, the CDR3 is TGTGCCAGCAGCTTCCGGGACAGGGAAGGGAATGAGCAGTTCTTC. The complete variable domain, with remaining parts taken from reference TRBV11-3 and TRBJ2-1, reads EAGVVQSPRYKIIEKKQPVAFWCNPISGHNTLYWYLQNLGQGPELLIRYENEEAVDDSQLPKDRFSAERLKGVDSTLKIQPAELGDSAVYLCASSFRDREGNEQFFGPGTRLTVL.

This chain connects TRBV4-3 to TRBJ2-5; weak D call: TRBD1 (5 bases). Between the trimmed V and J ends, which lost 2 bases and 2 bases, there was a span of 9 bases. Germline CDR1 and CDR2: LGHNA and YSLEER. This CDR3 contains 14 residues. The CDR3 DNA follows: TGCGCCAGCAGCCAATCAGGGTTTCAAGAGACCCAGTACTTC. It translates to CASSQSGFQETQYF.

There are a few counts of this clonotype. The chain carries TRBV6-5 and TRBJ2-7; 13 bases fit TRBD2. After removal of 4 bases from V and 6 bases from J, the junction contained 0 bases not matched to a gene. Germline CDR1 reads MNHEY; CDR2 reads SVGAGI. The CDR3 runs to 13 residues. In nucleotides, the CDR3 is TGTGCCAGCAGTTGGACTAGCGGGGGCGAGCAGTACGTC. The encoded protein is CASSWTSGGEQYV.

This chain links TRBV24-1 with TRBJ2-3; maybe TRBD1 (6 bases). Germline CDR1 KGHDR, CDR2 SFDVKD. The CDR3 is 15 residues long. V was trimmed by 3 bases and J by 2 bases, leaving 11 bases between them. The CDR3 DNA reads TGTGCCACCAGTGATGGCAGGGGATTCACAGATACGCAGTATTTT. This encodes CATSDGRGFTDTQYF.

Ten or more counts support this clonotype. The chain employs TRBV5-4 and TRBJ2-5; D may be TRBD1 or TRBD2 (6 bases each). Germline loops: CDR1 SGHNT, CDR2 YYREEE (reference sequence). Trimming removed 0 bases at V and 2 bases at J, with 14 bases between. The CDR3 is 16 residues long. The chain's CDR3 is CASSLGGGSGQETQYF. The CDR3 DNA reads TGTGCCAGCAGCTTGGGAGGGGGTAGCGGACAAGAGACCCAGTACTTC.

At least ten counts were recorded for this clonotype. The chain combines TRBV7-2 with TRBJ1-2; D not certain. The V and J ends lost 0 bases and 6 bases respectively, with 14 bases between them. The CDR3 is 15 residues long. Germline V gene data show CDR1 as SGHTA and CDR2 as FQGNSA. CDR3 in DNA: TGTGCCAGCAGCTTAGCCCGGGGAACTAGGGATGGCTACACCTTC. Its protein is CASSLARGTRDGYTF.

This clonotype showed up many times. This chain joins TRBV7-2 and TRBJ2-1, with 13 bases fitting TRBD2. The CDR3 runs 19 residues. J gave up 0 bases and V 5 bases, and 10 bases lay outside the gene matches. CDR1 and CDR2 (germline): SGHTA, FQGNSA. The CDR3 loop is CASSPTSGRDQSSYNEQFF. CDR3 DNA: TGTGCCAGCAGCCCCACTAGCGGGAGGGATCAGAGCTCCTACAATGAGCAGTTCTTC.

In DNA form, the CDR3 reads TGTGCCAGCAGTTTCTCCTATAATTCACCCCTCCACTTT. Residues: CASSFSYNSPLHF. This chain uses TRBV28 with TRBJ1-6, with no clear D. Trimming shortened V by 3 bases and J by 0 bases, and 0 bases separated the two germline ends. The CDR3 runs to 13 residues. CDR1 MDHEN and CDR2 SYDVKM come from the germline V gene.